This T cell receptor (beta chain) was profiled in a study of CD8 T cells in ankylosing spondylitis. This clonotype was observed a handful of times. Its antigen remains unidentified. Germline CDR1 is DFQATT and CDR2 is SNEGSKA (reference sequence). Losses at the gene ends were 5 bases for V and 5 bases for J; bases not matched to a gene: 9. The CDR3 totals 14 residues. Regarding the study as a whole: Among TCR beta sequences, a motif of eight highly homologous variants appeared characteristic of ankylosing spondylitis blood.

By quantitative 5'-RACE with molecular barcodes, the TCR beta libraries were made. One entry per CDR3 protein, called by TCRdb with MiXCR from the 5' RACE reads. This table holds around 480,000 distinct CDR3 sequences, over 15% found once. The TCR comes from a male donor with ankylosing spondylitis. The sample taken for sequencing was blood, either unsorted or a sorted T cell fraction (not recorded which). This rearrangement joins TRBV20-1 to TRBJ2-1, with 7 bases lining up with TRBD2. The CDR3 DNA follows: TGCAGTGCTCACAAAGCGGGAATCCACAATGAGCAGTTCTTC. It is translated as CSAHKAGIHNEQFF.